One and the same sample provided the 7 T cell receptor beta chains below, sequenced in a study of Graves' ophthalmopathy and Graves' hyperthyroidism. RNA transcripts yielded amplified TCR beta CDR3 regions. Amplification began with first-round RT-PCR using HTBI primers, then second-round multiplex PCR was performed. TCRdb redid the calling of the multiplex PCR reads with MiXCR, one entry per CDR3 protein. The sample records about 700,000 distinct CDR3 sequences, 35% to 45% being singletons. The sequenced sample consisted of peripheral blood. The receptors were gathered from an adult man with Graves' ophthalmopathy.

This clonotype was found a few times. This chain uses TRBV9 with TRBJ2-7, with D tentatively TRBD1 or TRBD2 (5 bases each). The V end was cut by 0 bases, the J end by 1 base, with 11 bases between. The CDR3 is 15 amino acids. CDR1 is SGDLS and CDR2 is YYNGEE in the germline V gene. This CDR3 reads CASSVGSGRSYEQYF. The CDR3, as DNA: TGTGCCAGCAGCGTAGGTTCAGGGAGATCCTACGAGCAGTACTTC.

The chain joins TRBV29-1 to TRBJ1-2, with unresolved D. Germline assignment: CDR1 SQVTM and CDR2 ANQGSEA. The length of the CDR3 is 11 residues. V lost 7 bases and J lost 6, with 12 bases in between. CDR3 residues: CSGGETDGYTF. The CDR3 DNA sequence: TGCAGCGGTGGTGAGACTGATGGCTACACCTTC. Together with reference TRBV29-1 and TRBJ1-2, the CDR3 gives the full variable domain: SAVISQKPSRDICQRGTSLTIQCQVDSQVTMMFWYRQQPGQSLTLIATANQGSEATYESGFVIDKFPISRPNLTFSTLTVSNMSPEDSSIYLCSGGETDGYTFGSGTRLTVV.

Many counts were recorded for this clonotype. V gene TRBV6-5 combines with J gene TRBJ1-1; D gene uncertain. Germline-derived CDR1 and CDR2 are MNHEY and SVGAGI. Trimming shortened V by 0 bases and J by 5 bases, and 10 bases separated the two germline ends. CDR3 length: 14 residues. The CDR3 nucleotides read TGTGCCAGCAGTTACTCGATCGGGGAAACTGAAGCTTTCTTT. Protein: CASSYSIGETEAFF.

Worth noting for this clonotype: Just one base apart from a much larger clone, this may be a read error. V and J are TRBV7-9 and TRBJ2-5; no clear D. CDR1 is SEHNR and CDR2 is FQNEAQ in the germline V gene (reference sequence). The CDR3 contains 15 residues. CDR3 in DNA: TGTGCCAGCAGCTTAGCGGGTTCCTCCCAAGAGACCCAGGACTTC. It yields the protein CASSLAGSSQETQDF.

This clonotype was counted many times. The chain has TRBV2 and TRBJ1-6; D remains unclear. The CDR3 has 15 residues. Germline assignment: CDR1 SNHLY and CDR2 FYNNEI. V lost 6 bases and J lost 0, with 9 bases in between. The CDR3 DNA is TGTGCCAGCAGGGGAGATAGCTCCTATAATTCACCCCTCCACTTT. It specifies CASRGDSSYNSPLHF.

In regard to this clonotype: A much larger clone lies one base from this, so it may be a read error. The chain uses TRBV20-1 and TRBJ2-5, with D perhaps matching TRBD2 (6 bases). Germline CDR1 DFQATT, CDR2 SNEGSKA (reference sequence). The CDR3 length is 11 residues. V was trimmed by 2 bases and J by 9 bases, leaving 10 bases between them. The CDR3 here is CSARSWGAQYF. DNA of the CDR3: TGCAGTGCTAGAAGTTGGGGGGCCCAGTACTTC.

The chain joins TRBV2 to TRBJ2-3; D ambiguous. Germline V lookup: CDR1 SNHLY, CDR2 FYNNEI. Trimming cost V 4 bases and J 6 bases, with 5 bases left between them. The CDR3 contains 11 residues. For the CDR3, the DNA is TGTGCCAGCAGTGTGGTGGATACGCAGTATTTT. This translates into CASSVVDTQYF.